These 14 T cell receptor beta chains were sequenced from one sample in a study of blood T cell repertoires in COVID-19. The assay was immunoSEQ multiplex PCR, and TCRdb's table has in-frame clones only and misses some. The table has just under 65,000 clones, approximately 82% seen once. Sequenced: peripheral blood. The source is a human donor in a cohort sampled during active COVID-19.

This chain connects TRBV15 to TRBJ1-2; 7 bases align to TRBD1. J gave up 7 bases and V 6 bases, and 14 bases lay outside the gene matches. Germline-derived CDR1 and CDR2 are LNHNV and YYDKDF (reference sequence). The CDR3 loop spans 15 amino acids. The CDR3 nucleotides are TGTGCCACCAGTCGTAGGACAGGTGACCCCAGTGGCTACACCTTC. It translates to CATSRRTGDPSGYTF.

This chain connects TRBV18 to TRBJ1-1; TRBD1 is a possible D gene (5 bases). The V and J ends lost 4 bases and 3 bases respectively, with 12 bases between them. The CDR3 runs to 14 residues. Germline CDR1 is KGHSH and CDR2 is LQKENI. In nucleotides, the CDR3 is TGTGCCAGCTCACTGGGGGGGATTTACACTGAAGCTTTCTTT. It encodes CASSLGGIYTEAFF.

This clone was seen once. The chain combines TRBV23-1 with TRBJ1-1; D gene uncertain. TRBV23-1 is labeled an ORF, and its function is uncertain. V dropped 0 bases and J dropped 0 bases, with 11 bases sitting between them. The CDR3 extends over 16 amino acids. CDR3 protein: CASSQSYGRLNTEAFF. The CDR3 bases are TGCGCCAGCAGTCAATCGTATGGCAGATTGAACACTGAAGCTTTCTTT.

The sample holds a few counts of this clone. The chain carries TRBV2 and TRBJ1-1; D might be TRBD1 (5 bases). The CDR3 is 15 amino acids. V was clipped by 2 bases and J by 3 bases, with 13 bases between them. Germline V gives CDR1 SNHLY, CDR2 FYNNEI. The CDR3 here is CASSEIGGGDTEAFF. DNA of the CDR3: TGTGCCAGCAGTGAAATCGGGGGAGGGGACACTGAAGCTTTCTTT.

This chain links TRBV18 with TRBJ1-6; TRBD1 matches at 9 bases. The CDR3 runs 15 residues. V dropped 6 bases and J dropped 7; count of bases not matched to a gene: 7. Germline assignment: CDR1 KGHSH and CDR2 LQKENI. CDR3 amino acids: CASSPNRGQNSPLHF. CDR3 in DNA: TGTGCCAGCTCCCCTAACAGGGGGCAAAATTCACCCCTCCACTTT.

This chain links TRBV3-1 (or the pseudogene TRBV3-2) with TRBJ1-5; D is undetermined. The ends were cut back, 1 base at V and 2 bases at J, with 12 bases in the middle. Per the germline V gene, CDR1 is LGHDT and CDR2 is YNNKEL (reference sequence). The CDR3 loop spans 16 amino acids. CDR3 in amino acids: CASSQGPGEGNQPQHF. CDR3 nucleotide sequence: TGTGCCAGCAGCCAAGGGCCCGGGGAGGGCAATCAGCCCCAGCATTTT.

The CDR3, as DNA: TGTGCCAGCAGCGAGCCGGGACAGGGGAGGGTTGAGCAGTTCTTC. It specifies CASSEPGQGRVEQFF. The chain has TRBV2 and TRBJ2-1; the match to TRBD1 covers 10 bases. This CDR3 has 15 amino acids. Germline-derived CDR1 and CDR2 are SNHLY and FYNNEI. V shed 6 bases, J shed 9 bases, and the junction held 11 bases outside the gene matches.

This clone was counted only a few times. This chain uses TRBV11-2 with TRBJ1-6; 7 bases match TRBD1. Unmatched junction bases numbered 7, after V lost 5 bases and J lost 9 bases. The CDR3 runs 14 residues. The germline gives CDR1 SGHAT, CDR2 FQNNGV. The CDR3 sequence is CASSLSGGGSPLHF. The CDR3 nucleotides are TGTGCCAGCAGCCTTTCAGGGGGAGGTTCACCCCTCCACTTT.

CDR3 DNA: TGCGCCAGCAGCTTGGCAATCTCTGGGGCCAACGTCCTGACTTTC. Residues: CASSLAISGANVLTF. The genes are TRBV5-1 and TRBJ2-6; D remains unclear. Germline assignment: CDR1 SGHRS and CDR2 YFSETQ. Trimming removed 0 bases from V and 0 bases from J, with 4 bases in between. The CDR3 length is 15 residues.

The chain carries TRBV11-1 and TRBJ2-7; TRBD2 matches 9 bases. Germline assignment: CDR1 SGHAT and CDR2 FQDESV (reference sequence). V shed 0 bases, J shed 6 bases, and the junction held 6 bases outside the gene matches. The CDR3 is made up of 15 amino acids. The CDR3 nucleotides are TGTGCCAGCAGCTTAGCGGCGGGAGGGCAGTTCGAGCAGTACTTC. Translation: CASSLAAGGQFEQYF.

This clone was observed a single time. This chain joins TRBV7-8 and TRBJ2-1; the match to TRBD2 covers 16 bases. The CDR3 sequence is 16 residues long. The germline V gene encodes CDR1 SGHVS and CDR2 FQNEAQ. The J segment lost 8 bases and the V segment lost 1 base, leaving 2 bases of the junction unmatched. The CDR3 spells CASSLGGLAGGYEQFF. CDR3 nucleotide sequence: TGTGCCAGCAGCTTAGGGGGACTAGCGGGAGGGTATGAGCAGTTCTTC.

The gene calls are TRBV7-3 and TRBJ2-7, with 11 bases identical to TRBD2. Germline V gives CDR1 SGHTA, CDR2 FQGTGA. The J segment lost 3 bases and the V segment lost 2 bases, leaving 3 bases of the junction unmatched. The CDR3 totals 15 residues. CDR3 loop: CASSLGLAGHYEQYF. CDR3 bases: TGTGCCAGCAGCTTAGGACTAGCGGGCCACTACGAGCAGTACTTC.

The genes are TRBV18 and TRBJ2-7; TRBD1 is a possible D gene (6 bases). There are 14 residues in the CDR3. V lost 2 bases, J lost 6 bases, and 14 bases lay in between. CDR1 KGHSH and CDR2 LQKENI come from the germline V gene. CDR3 in amino acids: CASSPWDINTEQYF. The CDR3 bases are TGTGCCAGCTCACCATGGGACATAAATACCGAGCAGTACTTC.

The chain combines TRBV7-2 with TRBJ1-1, with D possibly being TRBD1 (5 bases). With 5 bases removed from V and 5 bases from J, the gap between germline ends came to 18 bases. Germline V CDR1 and CDR2: SGHTA, FQGNSA. CDR3 length: 15 residues. CDR3 loop: CASSTAGTLGTEAFF. CDR3 DNA: TGTGCCAGCAGCACCGCCGGGACTTTGGGGACTGAAGCTTTCTTT.